This passage covers 10 T cell receptor beta chains from one sample sequenced in a study of vaccination and CD4 T cells after COVID-19. These TCRs are of unknown antigen specificity. The Oncomine TCR Beta short-read assay sequenced DNA from cultured CD4+ T cells. In TCRdb, the PCR reads were re-called with MiXCR into one record per CDR3 protein. The repertoire holds around 13,000 distinct CDR3 sequences, with 50% to 75% as singletons. Treatment described: roughly 11-day PBMC culture with coronavirus spike peptide pools or control peptides (ViraFEST assay). The starting material was CD4+ T cells from blood, cultured in vitro, obtained before SARS-CoV-2 vaccination. These receptors originate from a human donor who had recovered from COVID-19.

The gene calls are TRBV19 and TRBJ1-5, with 9 bases lining up with TRBD1. This CDR3 has 15 amino acids. Germline-derived CDR1 and CDR2 are LNHDA and SQIVND (reference sequence). Losses at the gene ends were 8 bases for V and 1 base for J; bases not matched to a gene: 6. The CDR3 spells CASRMDRGSNQPQHF. DNA for the CDR3: TGTGCCAGTCGAATGGACAGGGGAAGCAATCAGCCCCAGCATTTT.

This clonotype has only a few counts. The chain employs TRBV15 and TRBJ1-6, with D possibly TRBD1 on 6 matching bases. V was shortened by 0 bases and J by 9 bases, with 12 bases between the two germline ends. Germline V lookup: CDR1 LNHNV, CDR2 YYDKDF (reference sequence). CDR3 length equals 15 residues. The CDR3 reads CATSREGGVPSPLHF. In nucleotides, the CDR3 is TGTGCCACCAGCAGAGAAGGGGGGGTCCCTTCACCCCTCCACTTT.

This clonotype was counted a few times. A read error may produce the germline difference seen at one junction end. V gene TRBV10-3 combines with J gene TRBJ1-6; a possible D gene is TRBD1 (5 bases). There are 13 residues in the CDR3. CDR1 is ENHRY, CDR2 SYGVKD, per germline. The chain's CDR3 is CAIGDRDNSPLHF. The CDR3 DNA follows: TGTGCCATCGGTGACAGAGATAATTCACCCCTCCACTTT.

The chain carries TRBV11-2 and TRBJ2-1; tentatively, D is TRBD2 (5 bases). Germline assignment: CDR1 SGHAT and CDR2 FQNNGV. Trimming shortened V by 4 bases and J by 9 bases, and 10 bases separated the two germline ends. The CDR3 is made up of 12 amino acids. CDR3 DNA: TGTGCCAGCAGCTGGGAACGGGGTGAGCAGTTCTTC. Translating it yields CASSWERGEQFF. The full variable domain, rest sourced from reference TRBV11-2 and TRBJ2-1, is EAGVAQSPRYKIIEKRQSVAFWCNPISGHATLYWYQQILGQGPKLLIQFQNNGVVDDSQLPKDRFSAERLKGVDSTLKIQPAKLEDSAVYLCASSWERGEQFFGPGTRLTVL.

J is TRBJ1-2 and V is TRBV20-1; 7 nucleotides match TRBD1. The CDR3 sequence is 11 residues long. Looked up from germline, CDR1 is DFQATT and CDR2 is SNEGSKA (reference sequence). The V segment lost 6 bases and the J segment 8 bases; nucleotides outside the gene matches: 6. The CDR3 loop is CSAPDRVGYTF. CDR3 DNA sequence: TGCAGTGCCCCCGACAGGGTCGGCTACACCTTC.

The J gene is TRBJ1-3, the V gene TRBV7-9; 9 bases map to TRBD1. The V and J ends lost 5 bases and 4 bases, in that order; junction bases with no gene match: 3. CDR1 and CDR2 (germline): SEHNR, FQNEAQ (reference sequence). This CDR3 spans 14 amino acids. The CDR3 here is CASSPTGGGNTIYF. The CDR3 nucleotides read TGTGCCAGCAGCCCGACAGGGGGAGGAAACACCATATATTTT.

The chain is built from TRBV7-9 and TRBJ2-3; TRBD1 matches 7 bases. J lost 3 bases, V lost 1 base, and 7 bases had no gene match. CDR1 is SEHNR, CDR2 FQNEAQ, per germline (reference sequence). The CDR3 contains 16 residues. The CDR3 nucleotides are TGTGCCAGCAGCTTAGTTCAGGGGGTCTGGACAGATACGCAGTATTTT. Encoded protein: CASSLVQGVWTDTQYF.

This clonotype was detected only a few times. V is TRBV7-2 and J is TRBJ2-3, with 11 bases identical to TRBD2. The CDR3 contains 14 residues. In germline, CDR1 is SGHTA, CDR2 FQGNSA. Trimming cost V 4 bases and J 10 bases; bases outside gene matches: 7. The chain's CDR3 is CASSWGLAVAAQYF. CDR3 bases: TGTGCCAGCAGCTGGGGACTAGCGGTGGCGGCGCAGTATTTT.

The chain carries TRBV7-2 and TRBJ1-2, with 8 bases identical to TRBD1. V was clipped by 5 bases and J by 6 bases; unmatched bases: 8. Germline V gives CDR1 SGHTA, CDR2 FQGNSA. The CDR3 is 14 amino acids. This CDR3 reads CASSPMDREDGYTF. The CDR3 nucleotides are TGTGCCAGCAGCCCAATGGACAGGGAAGATGGCTACACCTTC.

V usage is TRBV20-1 and J usage is TRBJ2-2; TRBD2 matches 12 bases. With V trimmed by 0 bases and J by 5 bases, 7 bases remained unmatched. CDR3 size: 17 residues. The germline V gene encodes CDR1 DFQATT and CDR2 SNEGSKA (reference sequence). The CDR3 loop is CSARDRMTSGSTGELFF. The CDR3 nucleotides read TGCAGTGCTAGAGATCGAATGACTAGCGGGAGTACCGGGGAGCTGTTTTTT.